This is a list of T cell receptor beta chains from one sample in a study of T cells in Graves' hyperthyroidism and ophthalmopathy. In TCRdb, the multiplex PCR reads were re-called with MiXCR into one record per CDR3 protein. Among more than 450,000 distinct CDR3 sequences listed, around 20% were seen once. The sample comprised blood. The receptors were gathered from a man aged 35 to 55 with Graves' ophthalmopathy. CDR3s include the opening cysteine and the closing phenylalanine or tryptophan. Fields, in order: V gene, D gene, clone size, J gene, CDR3 length, CDR3 protein, CDR3 DNA. The D gene is left open where the match is weak. Size values are once, few and many counts, or a class for expanded clones, and some rows have none.

TRBV5-1	TRBD1	many	TRBJ1-4	15	CASSLRTGISEKLFF	TGCGCCAGCAGCCTAAGGACAGGGATAAGTGAAAAACTGTTTTTT
TRBV30	NA	many	TRBJ1-5	15	CAWSVGTIPNQPQHF	TGTGCCTGGAGTGTGGGGACGATCCCCAATCAGCCCCAGCATTTT
TRBV3-2	NA	many	TRBJ2-4	18	CASSQDYEGRNTKNIQYF	TGTGCCAGCAGCCAAGATTACGAGGGAAGGAACACCAAAAACATTCAGTACTTC
TRBV2	NA	many	TRBJ2-7	13	CASNPPSSYEQYF	TGTGCCAGCAACCCGCCCTCCTCCTACGAGCAGTACTTC
TRBV11-2	NA	many	TRBJ2-1	17	CASSLGWGGSTYNEQFF	TGTGCCAGCAGCTTAGGATGGGGCGGGTCAACCTACAATGAGCAGTTCTTC
TRBV19	NA	NA	TRBJ1-1	12	CASLARATEAFF	TGTGCCAGTTTAGCCCGTGCTACTGAAGCTTTCTTT
TRBV5-1	TRBD2	few	TRBJ2-3	18	CASSPSRTSGGETDTQYF	TGCGCCAGCAGCCCTAGCCGGACTAGCGGGGGGGAAACAGATACGCAGTATTTT
TRBV19	NA	few	TRBJ2-1	14	CASRLGHLTHEQFF	TGTGCCAGTAGACTGGGACATCTTACCCATGAGCAGTTCTTC
TRBV7-3	NA	many	TRBJ2-1	14	CARRQGSGLNEQFF	TGTGCTCGGAGACAGGGTAGCGGGCTCAATGAGCAGTTCTTC
TRBV24-1	TRBD1	NA	TRBJ2-1	17	CATSGGGGQGRFSEQFF	TGTGCCACCAGTGGGGGTGGTGGACAGGGACGGTTCAGTGAGCAGTTCTTC
TRBV18	NA	NA	TRBJ1-2	12	CASSDSPYGYTF	TGTGCCAGCTCAGACAGTCCGTATGGCTACACCTTC
TRBV6-5	TRBD1	NA	TRBJ1-1	15	CASSYLGQGNTEAFF	TGTGCCAGCAGTTACCTCGGACAGGGGAACACTGAAGCTTTCTTT
TRBV7-9	TRBD2	NA	TRBJ2-1	18	CASSLGLVTLRGSNEQFF	TGTGCCAGCAGCCTGGGACTAGTCACCCTTCGCGGTAGCAATGAGCAGTTCTTC
TRBV15	NA	few	TRBJ1-5	14	CATSQSGPGQPQHF	TGTGCCACCAGTCAATCAGGCCCTGGTCAGCCCCAGCATTTT
TRBV28	NA	many	TRBJ2-1	16	CASTTKAGLTPDEQFF	TGTGCCAGCACCACAAAGGCCGGACTCACCCCGGATGAGCAGTTCTTC
TRBV9	TRBD1	many	TRBJ1-1	14	CASSVDRGGLGAFF	TGTGCCAGCAGCGTGGACAGGGGTGGTTTAGGAGCTTTCTTT
TRBV9	TRBD1	NA	TRBJ2-7	13	CASSVETGDEQYF	TGTGCCAGCAGCGTAGAGACAGGGGACGAGCAGTACTTC